A selection of T cell receptor beta chains follows, all from one sample in a study of early T cells in non-severe SARS-CoV-2 infection. Each CDR3 protein gets one entry after TCRdb re-called the 5' RACE reads with MiXCR. This sample has approximately 97,000 distinct CDR3 sequences, with 11% found just once. The sample consisted of whole blood, taken at baseline. Every receptor here comes from an adult who was a healthcare worker with PCR-confirmed SARS-CoV-2 infection or an uninfected control (not recorded which). CDR3s include the opening cysteine and the closing phenylalanine or tryptophan. A D gene is named only where the DNA matches it firmly. Clone size, where shown, is once, few, many, or a class for clones that have expanded.

V	length	D	size	J	DNA	CDR3
TRBV7-9	18	.	few	TRBJ2-3	TGTGCCAGCGATCTTTCCTATCTCAGCGCCTTGGGCACAGATACGCAGTATTTT	CASDLSYLSALGTDTQYF
TRBV14	14	.	few	TRBJ2-1	TGTGCCAGCAGCCCCCTGGGACTGGACAATGAGCAGTTCTTC	CASSPLGLDNEQFF
TRBV15	15	TRBD2	many	TRBJ2-7	TGTGCCACCAGCAGAGATTCAGCGGGGGGGCGCGAGCAGTACTTC	CATSRDSAGGREQYF
TRBV6-6	15	TRBD1	.	TRBJ1-1	TGTGCCAGCAGTTACCCCGGACAGGGAGGAACTGAAGCTTTCTTT	CASSYPGQGGTEAFF
TRBV19	11	TRBD1	few	TRBJ2-3	TGTGCCACTCAAATGGGACAGGGGAAGTATTTT	CATQMGQGKYF
TRBV2	13	TRBD1	few	TRBJ2-2	TGTGCCAGCGACGAGGGACAGGGTGGGGAGCTGTTTTTT	CASDEGQGGELFF
TRBV6-1	13	.	many	TRBJ1-1	TGTGCCAGCAGTGTTCCCCTTGGGACTGAAGCTTTCTTT	CASSVPLGTEAFF
TRBV6-6	17	.	.	TRBJ2-1	TGTGCCAGCCGCACCGAACAGGGTGCCTCGGGGTACAATGAGCAGTTCTTC	CASRTEQGASGYNEQFF
TRBV5-1	15	TRBD1	.	TRBJ1-6	TGCGCCAGCAGCTCCATGACAGGGAGAGGATCACCCCTCCACTTT	CASSSMTGRGSPLHF
TRBV7-2	17	TRBD2	.	TRBJ2-2	TGTGCCAGCAGCCCGGGACTAGCGGGAGGTGGGACCGGGGAGCTGTTTTTT	CASSPGLAGGGTGELFF
TRBV12-3/TRBV12-4	13	.	few	TRBJ1-5	TGTGCCAGCAGGCAGGGGTACAATCAGCCCCAGCATTTT	CASRQGYNQPQHF
TRBV20-1	14	TRBD2	.	TRBJ2-1	TGCAGTGCTAGAGTGGGGACTAGCGACAATGAGCAGTTCTTC	CSARVGTSDNEQFF
TRBV10-3	16	TRBD1	many	TRBJ1-1	TGTGCCATCAGTGAGTCGAGGCAGGGGGCAGGTACTGAAGCTTTCTTT	CAISESRQGAGTEAFF
TRBV6-1	15	.	many	TRBJ1-1	TGTGCCAGCAGTGATATGGGATCCCAGGGGACTGAAGCTTTCTTT	CASSDMGSQGTEAFF
TRBV20-1	16	TRBD1	few	TRBJ2-2	TGCAGTGCTAGAGATCCTAGGGGGCCGGACACCGGGGAGCTGTTTTTT	CSARDPRGPDTGELFF
TRBV7-9	15	TRBD2	.	TRBJ2-2	TGTGCCAGCAGCTACACTAGCGGTTACACCGGGGAGCTGTTTTTT	CASSYTSGYTGELFF
TRBV29-1	13	.	.	TRBJ2-1	TGCAGCGTTGGGCTAGGCGGACACAATGAGCAGTTCTTC	CSVGLGGHNEQFF
TRBV5-4	15	.	.	TRBJ2-1	TGTGCCAGCAGCTTGGCCTCAGCGTCCTACAATGAGCAGTTCTTC	CASSLASASYNEQFF
TRBV2	15	TRBD2	few	TRBJ2-7	TGTGCCAGCAGGACTAGCGGGAGGGCCGGGTACGAGCAGTACTTC	CASRTSGRAGYEQYF
TRBV4-2	17	TRBD2	few	TRBJ2-3	TGTGCCAGCAGCCCCGAATTGGGACTAGCGCTCACAGATACGCAGTATTTT	CASSPELGLALTDTQYF
TRBV15	16	.	.	TRBJ2-3	TGTGCCACCAGCAGAGATGTCGGGTCCGATACAGATACGCAGTATTTT	CATSRDVGSDTDTQYF
TRBV5-6	14	.	few	TRBJ1-2	TGTGCCAGCAGCAGCAGACAGGTTAGCTATGGCTACACCTTC	CASSSRQVSYGYTF
TRBV6-5	17	TRBD1	many	TRBJ2-6	TGTGCCAGCAGTGTGACAGGGGGCAGCTCTGGGGCCAACGTCCTGACTTTC	CASSVTGGSSGANVLTF
TRBV12-3/TRBV12-4	14	.	.	TRBJ1-1	TGTGCCAGCAGTTTACGGGGGCCCCAGGCTGAAGCTTTCTTT	CASSLRGPQAEAFF
TRBV7-9	14	TRBD1	many	TRBJ2-7	TGTGCCAGCAGTGCGACAGGGATCGCCTACGAGCAGTACTTC	CASSATGIAYEQYF
TRBV5-1	17	TRBD2	few	TRBJ2-2	TGCGCCAGCAGCTTGGTCGTGACTAGCGGGAACACCGGGGAGCTGTTTTTT	CASSLVVTSGNTGELFF
TRBV20-1	15	TRBD2	few	TRBJ2-7	TGCAGTGCAACCAGGCTAGCGGGAGGTCAGAACGAGCAGTACTTC	CSATRLAGGQNEQYF
TRBV6-6	16	.	.	TRBJ2-1	TGTGCCAGCAGTTACTTCCTGGACAGAAGCCCCAATGAGCAGTTCTTC	CASSYFLDRSPNEQFF
TRBV2	15	.	.	TRBJ2-5	TGTGCCAGCAGCAGTGCGGGGCGGGGAGGAGAGACCCAGTACTTC	CASSSAGRGGETQYF
TRBV24-1	19	.	.	TRBJ2-7	TGTGCCACCAGTGATGACGACAGTGTCAGCCCCTCCAGCTCCTACGAGCAGTACTTC	CATSDDDSVSPSSSYEQYF
TRBV29-1	14	.	many	TRBJ2-1	TGCAGCGTTGAATGGAGTAGGGGGGGAGGAGAGCAGTTCTTC	CSVEWSRGGGEQFF
TRBV7-2	14	.	few	TRBJ2-3	TGTGCCAGCAGCCCTCGCCAGGTGACAGATACGCAGTATTTT	CASSPRQVTDTQYF
TRBV7-3	13	.	.	TRBJ2-3	TGTGCCAGCAGCTTACAGGACGGAGATACGCAGTATTTT	CASSLQDGDTQYF
TRBV18	13	.	few	TRBJ2-1	TGTGCCAGCTCTCCCACTAGCACTGGTGAGCAGTTCTTC	CASSPTSTGEQFF
TRBV7-9	13	TRBD1	.	TRBJ1-1	TGTGCCAGCAGCTTAGAGGGACAGTTTGAAGCTTTCTTT	CASSLEGQFEAFF
TRBV6-5	16	TRBD1	few	TRBJ2-2	TGTGCCAGCACTCATTGGGGGACAGGGAAAACCGGGGAGCTGTTTTTT	CASTHWGTGKTGELFF
TRBV28	15	TRBD2	few	TRBJ2-7	TGTGCCAGCAGTCTCCTAGCGGGAGCATGGGACGAGCAGTACTTC	CASSLLAGAWDEQYF
TRBV6-2/TRBV6-3	14	.	few	TRBJ2-7	TGTGCCAGCAGTTACGAACAGCTCTCCTACGAGCAGTACTTC	CASSYEQLSYEQYF
TRBV5-1	16	.	.	TRBJ1-1	TGCGCCAGCAGCTTGGGGGGATTGACGAGGAGCACTGAAGCTTTCTTT	CASSLGGLTRSTEAFF
TRBV4-3	17	.	.	TRBJ2-5	TGCGCCAGCAGCCCCCGAAAAGGGCCAGCGACACAAGATACCCAGTACTTC	CASSPRKGPATQDTQYF